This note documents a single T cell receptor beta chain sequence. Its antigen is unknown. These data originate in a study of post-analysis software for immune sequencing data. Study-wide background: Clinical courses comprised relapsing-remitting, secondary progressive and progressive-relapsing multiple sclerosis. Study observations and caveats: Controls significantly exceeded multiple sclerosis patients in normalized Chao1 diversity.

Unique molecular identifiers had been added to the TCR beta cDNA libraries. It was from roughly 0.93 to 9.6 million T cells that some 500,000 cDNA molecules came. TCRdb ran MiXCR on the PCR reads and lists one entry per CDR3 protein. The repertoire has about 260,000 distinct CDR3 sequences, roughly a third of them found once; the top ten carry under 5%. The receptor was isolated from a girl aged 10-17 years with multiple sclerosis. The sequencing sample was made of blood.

The CDR3 coding sequence is TGTGCCAGCAGCAAAGACAGGGTTTATGAGCAGTTCTTC. Its translation is CASSKDRVYEQFF. The chain recombines TRBV5-6 with TRBJ2-1; 7 bases agree with TRBD1. The V and J ends lost 4 bases and 8 bases, in that order; junction bases with no gene match: 6. This CDR3 contains 13 residues. Germline V gene data show CDR1 as SGHDT and CDR2 as YYEEEE.